The 8 T cell receptor beta chains in this list originate from one sample, sequenced in a study of T cells in Graves' hyperthyroidism and ophthalmopathy. Using RNA transcripts as the source, TCR beta CDR3 regions were amplified. First-round RT-PCR targeting the TCR CDR3 was performed with the HTBI primer set. TCRdb reanalysed the multiplex PCR reads using MiXCR and keeps one entry per CDR3 protein. The sample lists 600,000 or so distinct CDR3 sequences, roughly 15% seen once, with less than 4.5% in the top ten. Sequencing input: blood. These receptors were taken from a woman aged 30 to 39 with Graves' hyperthyroidism.

This clonotype was seen repeatedly, ten times or more. This chain links TRBV6-2 or TRBV6-3 with TRBJ2-7; no clear D. CDR1 is MNHEY and CDR2 is SVGEGT in the germline V gene. The CDR3 is 11 amino acids. V lost 5 bases to trimming and J lost 6 bases, with 8 bases between them. CDR3 sequence: CASSPLREQYF. The DNA of the CDR3 is TGTGCCAGCAGTCCACTCCGCGAGCAGTACTTC.

This clonotype was recorded a few times. The genes are TRBV5-1 and TRBJ2-1, with 11 positions matching TRBD2. Germline V CDR1 and CDR2: SGHRS, YFSETQ. The trim removed 3 bases at V and 7 bases at J, leaving 9 bases unmatched. The CDR3 contains 16 residues. The CDR3 sequence is CASSWTGTSGVNEQFF. The CDR3 DNA reads as TGCGCCAGCAGCTGGACCGGGACTAGCGGTGTGAATGAGCAGTTCTTC.

This chain uses TRBV7-8 with TRBJ2-5; D perhaps matches TRBD2 (5 bases). V was clipped by 1 base and J by 4 bases, with 13 bases between them. The germline CDR1 and CDR2 sequences are SGHVS and FQNEAQ. This CDR3 has 15 residues. The CDR3 DNA is TGTGCCAGCAGCTTAGGGGCCGGGATTGGAGAGACCCAGTACTTC. This sequence encodes CASSLGAGIGETQYF.

About this clonotype: A much larger clonotype is one base distant, so this may be a read error. J is TRBJ2-7 and V is TRBV5-8; 9 bases align to TRBD1. The CDR3 contains 15 residues. The V segment lost 4 bases and the J segment 6 bases; nucleotides outside the gene matches: 11. The V gene's germline CDR1 is SGHTS and CDR2 YDEGEE. As DNA, the CDR3 is TGTGCCAGCAGCGAACGGACAGGGGTCCCCCTCGAGCAGTACTTC. Translated: CASSERTGVPLEQYF.

In its sample, this clonotype was seen a few times. This chain connects TRBV27 to TRBJ1-4; 9 bases align to TRBD1. This CDR3 is built from 15 residues. Germline CDR1 MNHEY, CDR2 SMNVEV (reference sequence). After removal of 4 bases from V and 8 bases from J, the junction contained 8 bases not matched to a gene. The CDR3 coding sequence is TGTGCCAGCAGTTCTCCGGGACAGGGCGGGGAAAAACTGTTTTTT. Residues: CASSSPGQGGEKLFF.

Only a few counts were recorded for this clonotype. The CDR3 DNA sequence: TGTGCCAGCAGCTTGTTAGAGGGTTACTACGAGCAGTACTTC. Residues: CASSLLEGYYEQYF. The chain carries TRBV11-1 and TRBJ2-7; D may be TRBD2 (5 bases). The V end was cut by 3 bases, the J end by 3 bases, with 12 bases between. The V gene's germline CDR1 is SGHAT and CDR2 FQDESV (reference sequence). This CDR3 region has 14 residues.

In this sample, this clonotype turned up a few times. The chain employs TRBV27 and TRBJ1-4; D gene uncertain. This CDR3 is 15 amino acids long. Germline CDR1 reads MNHEY; CDR2 reads SMNVEV (reference sequence). Trimming removed 5 bases from V and 4 bases from J, with 14 bases in between. CDR3 bases: TGTGCCAGCAGTGAGGACCCTTTGGTTAATGAAAAACTGTTTTTT. Translated: CASSEDPLVNEKLFF.

This clonotype was seen ten or more times. The chain uses TRBV7-2 and TRBJ2-3; 8 bases are shared with TRBD2. Germline V gene sequence: CDR1 SGHTA, CDR2 FQGNSA. The CDR3 is made up of 18 amino acids. After removal of 0 bases from V and 0 bases from J, the junction contained 8 bases not matched to a gene. CDR3: CASSLASGTGVSTDTQYF. In DNA, the CDR3 is TGTGCCAGCAGCTTAGCTAGCGGGACGGGAGTTAGCACAGATACGCAGTATTTT.